The 15 T cell receptor beta chains in this list originate from one sample, sequenced in a study of blood T cell repertoires in COVID-19. The method was immunoSEQ multiplex PCR; TCRdb's version includes in-frame clones alone and lacks a portion of them. The sample lists some 190,000 clones, around 84% occurring once. Sequenced material: peripheral blood. All receptors come from a human donor in a cohort sampled during active COVID-19.

The chain employs TRBV6-6 and TRBJ2-1; the match to TRBD2 covers 7 bases. Per the germline V gene, CDR1 is MNHNY and CDR2 is SVGAGI (reference sequence). The CDR3 is 16 amino acids. Trimming at V came to 5 bases and at J to 7 bases, leaving 14 bases not matched to a gene. The CDR3 nucleotides are TGTGCCAGCAGTCGCGGAAGGGCGGGAGTAAGTAATGAGCAGTTCTTC. As protein: CASSRGRAGVSNEQFF.

In its sample, this clone was seen a few times. The chain is built from TRBV7-2 and TRBJ2-1, with D perhaps TRBD2 (5 bases). V was pared by 5 bases and J by 8 bases, with 16 bases between. The CDR3 contains 14 residues. In germline, CDR1 is SGHTA, CDR2 FQGNSA. The CDR3 DNA sequence: TGTGCCAGCAGCCCGACTGCTAGCTCCCATGAGCAGTTCTTC. It specifies CASSPTASSHEQFF.

The gene calls are TRBV6-5 and TRBJ1-1; 8 nucleotides line up with TRBD1. CDR3 length equals 15 residues. Germline lookup yields CDR1 MNHEY and CDR2 SVGAGI. The ends lost 6 bases at V and 4 bases at J; junction bases unmatched: 10. The CDR3 DNA is TGTGCCAGCAGCACCGGACAGGGAGCGGGCACTGAAGCTTTCTTT. Its protein is CASSTGQGAGTEAFF.

This rearrangement joins TRBV6-1 to TRBJ2-2; TRBD1 is a possible D gene (5 bases). With 2 bases removed from V and 1 base from J, the gap between germline ends came to 5 bases. The CDR3 runs 14 residues. Germline CDR1 and CDR2: MNHNS and SASEGT. The DNA of the CDR3 is TGTGCCAGCAGTGAACAGGGGAACACCGGGGAGCTGTTTTTT. Translation gives CASSEQGNTGELFF.

V gene TRBV24-1 combines with J gene TRBJ1-2, with D perhaps TRBD1 (6 bases). Trimming removed 9 bases from V and 2 bases from J, with 12 bases in between. The CDR3 is 13 residues long. Germline CDR1 reads KGHDR; CDR2 reads SFDVKD. The CDR3 loop is CATRRGFNYGYTF. For the CDR3, the DNA is TGTGCCACCCGCAGGGGTTTCAACTATGGCTACACCTTC.

The rearrangement uses TRBV5-1 and TRBJ1-2, with 7 bases aligning to TRBD1. CDR1 SGHRS and CDR2 YFSETQ come from the germline V gene. There are 13 residues in the CDR3. Unmatched junction bases numbered 5, after V lost 0 bases and J lost 9 bases. The CDR3 loop is CASSLAEGQSYTF. The CDR3 DNA is TGCGCCAGCAGCTTGGCAGAGGGACAGAGCTACACCTTC.

The chain carries TRBV20-1 and TRBJ1-5; D gene unclear. The V gene's germline CDR1 is DFQATT and CDR2 SNEGSKA (reference sequence). This CDR3 is 15 amino acids long. Trimming stripped 3 bases from V and 2 bases from J, with 14 bases between. DNA of the CDR3: TGCAGTGCTAGTCTATCGGGGTATGGCAATCAGCCCCAGCATTTT. This encodes CSASLSGYGNQPQHF.

This chain connects TRBV5-1 to TRBJ1-1, with 8 bases matching TRBD1. This CDR3 has 18 residues. The V segment lost 1 base and the J segment 3 bases; nucleotides outside the gene matches: 14. Germline V gene lookup returns CDR1 SGHRS and CDR2 YFSETQ. This chain's CDR3 is CASSLRGQAGLGDTEAFF. CDR3 DNA sequence: TGCGCCAGCAGCTTGCGGGGACAGGCAGGTCTAGGCGACACTGAAGCTTTCTTT. The whole variable domain, filled in from reference TRBV5-1 and TRBJ1-1, reads KAGVTQTPRYLIKTRGQQVTLSCSPISGHRSVSWYQQTPGQGLQFLFEYFSETQRNKGNFPGRFSGRQFSNSRSEMNVSTLELGDSALYLCASSLRGQAGLGDTEAFFGQGTRLTVV.

This sequence joins TRBV6-5 and TRBJ2-7; maybe TRBD1 (5 bases). The V gene lost 5 bases and the J gene lost 0 bases, with 11 bases spanning the gap. The CDR3 contains 14 residues. Germline CDR1 MNHEY, CDR2 SVGAGI. The CDR3, as DNA: TGTGCCAGCAGTCCGGACAAGGGCTCCTACGAGCAGTACTTC. This sequence encodes CASSPDKGSYEQYF.

This chain uses TRBV28 with TRBJ1-4; TRBD1 agrees at 7 bases. Trimming cost V 3 bases and J 5 bases; bases outside gene matches: 6. The germline CDR1 and CDR2 sequences are MDHEN and SYDVKM. This CDR3 region has 15 residues. CDR3 sequence (DNA): TGTGCCAGCAGTTTGTGGGACAGAAAGAATGAAAAACTGTTTTTT. Translation gives CASSLWDRKNEKLFF.

The J gene is TRBJ1-2, the V gene TRBV30; D is unresolved. This CDR3 spans 13 amino acids. Looked up from germline, CDR1 is GTSNPN and CDR2 is SVGIG (reference sequence). Trimming cost V 0 bases and J 7 bases, with 12 bases left between them. CDR3 in DNA: TGTGCCTGGAGTGTATTGTGGTACGGTGGCTACACCTTC. Translating gives CAWSVLWYGGYTF. The full variable domain, completed using reference TRBV30 and TRBJ1-2, is SQTIHQWPATLVQPVGSPLSLECTVEGTSNPNLYWYRQAAGRGLQLLFYSVGIGQISSEVPQNLSASRPQDRQFILSSKKLLLSDSGFYLCAWSVLWYGGYTFGSGTRLTVV.

The CDR3 bases are TGTGCCAGCAGAACGACGGGAACCTACGAGCAGTACTTC. It is translated as CASRTTGTYEQYF. The genes are TRBV6-5 and TRBJ2-7; tentative D call: TRBD2 (5 bases). Trimming cost V 6 bases and J 2 bases, with 11 bases left between them. The CDR3 length is 13 residues. Looked up from germline, CDR1 is MNHEY and CDR2 is SVGAGI.

This chain joins TRBV5-1 and TRBJ2-7, with unresolved D. This CDR3 has 15 residues. Germline V gene sequence: CDR1 SGHRS, CDR2 YFSETQ. V was shortened by 0 bases and J by 0 bases, with 10 bases between the two germline ends. CDR3 in DNA: TGCGCCAGCAGCTTGGGACAATCAAACTCCTACGAGCAGTACTTC. Its protein product is CASSLGQSNSYEQYF.

In its sample, this clone was seen many times. The rearrangement joins TRBV21-1 to TRBJ1-1. TRBV21-1 is an annotated pseudogene. The CDR3 sequence is 15 residues long. The CDR3 DNA follows: TGTGCCAGCAGCAATACTCCCGCGGGTTCAACTGAAGCTTTCTTT. Residues: CASSNTPAGSTEAFF.

The chain links TRBV3-1 (or the pseudogene TRBV3-2) to TRBJ1-1; TRBD1 aligns across 7 bases. From germline, CDR1 is LGHDT and CDR2 YNNKEL (reference sequence). Losses at the gene ends were 5 bases for V and 1 base for J; bases not matched to a gene: 4. This CDR3 spans 14 amino acids. The chain's CDR3 is CASSDRVQNTEAFF. CDR3 sequence (DNA): TGTGCCAGCAGCGACAGGGTCCAGAACACTGAAGCTTTCTTT.